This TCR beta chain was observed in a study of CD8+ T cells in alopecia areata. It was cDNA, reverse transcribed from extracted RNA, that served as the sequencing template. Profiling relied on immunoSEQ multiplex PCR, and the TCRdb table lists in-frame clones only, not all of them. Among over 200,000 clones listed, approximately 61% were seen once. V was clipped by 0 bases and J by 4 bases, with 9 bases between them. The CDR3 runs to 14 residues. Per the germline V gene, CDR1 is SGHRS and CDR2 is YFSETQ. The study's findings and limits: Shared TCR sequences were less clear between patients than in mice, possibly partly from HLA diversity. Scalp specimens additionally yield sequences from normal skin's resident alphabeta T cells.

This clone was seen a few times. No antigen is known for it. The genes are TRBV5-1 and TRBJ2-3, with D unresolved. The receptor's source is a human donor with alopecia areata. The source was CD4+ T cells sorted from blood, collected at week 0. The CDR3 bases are TGCGCCAGCAGCTTGGGCACGGCGGCAGATACGCAGTATTTT. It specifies CASSLGTAADTQYF.